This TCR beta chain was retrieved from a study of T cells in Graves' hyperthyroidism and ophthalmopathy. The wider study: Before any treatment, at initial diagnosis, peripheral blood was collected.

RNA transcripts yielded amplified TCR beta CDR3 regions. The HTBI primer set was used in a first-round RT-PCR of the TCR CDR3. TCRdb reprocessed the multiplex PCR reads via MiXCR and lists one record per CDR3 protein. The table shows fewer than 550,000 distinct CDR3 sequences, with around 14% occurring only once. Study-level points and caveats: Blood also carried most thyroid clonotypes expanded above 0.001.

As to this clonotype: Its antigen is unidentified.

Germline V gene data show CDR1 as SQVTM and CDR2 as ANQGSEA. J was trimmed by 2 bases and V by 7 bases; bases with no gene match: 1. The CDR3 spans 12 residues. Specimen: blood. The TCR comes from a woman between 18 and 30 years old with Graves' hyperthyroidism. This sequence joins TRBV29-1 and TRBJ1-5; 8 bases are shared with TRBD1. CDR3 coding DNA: TGCAGCGCGGGACAGGGCAATCAGCCCCAGCATTTT. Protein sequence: CSAGQGNQPQHF.